This T cell receptor beta chain is drawn from a study of control samples from healthy donors and cancer patients. Germline V lookup: CDR1 SGHVS, CDR2 FQNEAQ. This CDR3 comprises 15 residues. V dropped 4 bases and J dropped 1 base, with 11 bases sitting between them. The repertoire was sequenced with immunoSEQ multiplex PCR; TCRdb's copy has only in-frame clones and lacks some. Of about 120,000 clones listed, around 94% were seen once; the top ten hold 0.58%. The sequence derives from an elderly man with head and neck cancer. The specimen was PBMCs. This chain uses TRBV7-8 with TRBJ2-4; TRBD2 might be the D (5 bases). CDR3 in DNA: TGTGCCAGCAGCTCAGCGAGGGAGGCCAAAAACATTCAGTACTTC. This encodes CASSSAREAKNIQYF.